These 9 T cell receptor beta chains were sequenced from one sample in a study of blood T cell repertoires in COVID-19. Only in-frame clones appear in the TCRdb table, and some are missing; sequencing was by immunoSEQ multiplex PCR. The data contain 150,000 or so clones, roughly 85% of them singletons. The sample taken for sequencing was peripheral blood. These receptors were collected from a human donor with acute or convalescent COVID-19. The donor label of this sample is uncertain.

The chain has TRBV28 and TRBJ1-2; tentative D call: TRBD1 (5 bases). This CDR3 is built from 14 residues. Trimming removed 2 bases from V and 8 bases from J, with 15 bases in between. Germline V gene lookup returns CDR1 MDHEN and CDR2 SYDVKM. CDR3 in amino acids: CASSLGQGKQGYTF. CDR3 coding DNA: TGTGCCAGCAGTTTAGGGCAGGGAAAACAAGGCTACACCTTC.

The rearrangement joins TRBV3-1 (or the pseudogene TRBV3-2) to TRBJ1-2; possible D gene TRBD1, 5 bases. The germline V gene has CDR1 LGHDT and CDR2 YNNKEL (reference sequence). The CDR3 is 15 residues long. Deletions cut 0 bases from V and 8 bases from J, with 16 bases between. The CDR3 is CASSQDRGGYKGYTF. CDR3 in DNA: TGTGCCAGCAGCCAAGATAGGGGAGGTTACAAAGGCTACACCTTC.

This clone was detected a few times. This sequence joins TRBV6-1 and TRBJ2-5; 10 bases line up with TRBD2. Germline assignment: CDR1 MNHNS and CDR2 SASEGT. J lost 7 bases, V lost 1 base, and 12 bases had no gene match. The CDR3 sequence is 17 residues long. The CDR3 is CASSEVGSGGAQGTQYF. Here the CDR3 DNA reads TGTGCCAGCAGTGAAGTAGGAAGCGGGGGGGCCCAGGGGACCCAGTACTTC.

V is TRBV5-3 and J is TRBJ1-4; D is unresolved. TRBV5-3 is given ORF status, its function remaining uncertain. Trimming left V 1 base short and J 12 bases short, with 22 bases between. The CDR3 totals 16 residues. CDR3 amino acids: CARSLQGEAGIMELFF. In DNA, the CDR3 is TGTGCCAGAAGCTTGCAAGGAGAAGCGGGAATCATGGAACTGTTTTTT.

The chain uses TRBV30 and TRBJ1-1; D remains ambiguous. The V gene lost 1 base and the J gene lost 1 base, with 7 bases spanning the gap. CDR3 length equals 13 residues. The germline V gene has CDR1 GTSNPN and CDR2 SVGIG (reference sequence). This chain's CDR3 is CAWSAEKNTEAFF. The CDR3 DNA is TGTGCCTGGAGTGCAGAAAAGAACACTGAAGCTTTCTTT.

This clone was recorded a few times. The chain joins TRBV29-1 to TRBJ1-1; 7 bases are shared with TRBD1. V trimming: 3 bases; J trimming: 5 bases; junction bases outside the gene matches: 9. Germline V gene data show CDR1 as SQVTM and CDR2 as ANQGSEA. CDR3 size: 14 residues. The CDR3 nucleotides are TGCAGCGTTGATTGGAAGGGGGCGAGTACTGAAGCTTTCTTT. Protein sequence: CSVDWKGASTEAFF.

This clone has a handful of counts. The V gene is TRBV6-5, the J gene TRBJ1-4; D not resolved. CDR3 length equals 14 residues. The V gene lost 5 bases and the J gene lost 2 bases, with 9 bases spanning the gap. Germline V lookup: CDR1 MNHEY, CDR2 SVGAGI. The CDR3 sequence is CASSRGDTNEKLFF. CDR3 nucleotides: TGTGCCAGCAGTAGAGGTGATACTAATGAAAAACTGTTTTTT.

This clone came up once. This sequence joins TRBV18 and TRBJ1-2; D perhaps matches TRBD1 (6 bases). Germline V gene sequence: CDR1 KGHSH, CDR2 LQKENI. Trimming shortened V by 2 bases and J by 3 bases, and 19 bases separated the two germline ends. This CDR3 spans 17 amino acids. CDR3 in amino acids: CASSPSGTLLVDYGYTF. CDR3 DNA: TGTGCCAGCTCACCATCCGGGACACTTTTAGTGGACTATGGCTACACCTTC.

CDR3 sequence (DNA): TGTGCCAGCAGCTTATGGACAGGGGGGATGGATCAGCCCCAGCATTTT. It yields the protein CASSLWTGGMDQPQHF. The chain uses TRBV5-4 and TRBJ1-5; TRBD1 matches at 10 bases. Germline CDR1 and CDR2: SGHNT and YYREEE (reference sequence). The CDR3 is 16 residues long. Trimming took 2 bases from V and 5 from J; bases not matched to a gene: 7.